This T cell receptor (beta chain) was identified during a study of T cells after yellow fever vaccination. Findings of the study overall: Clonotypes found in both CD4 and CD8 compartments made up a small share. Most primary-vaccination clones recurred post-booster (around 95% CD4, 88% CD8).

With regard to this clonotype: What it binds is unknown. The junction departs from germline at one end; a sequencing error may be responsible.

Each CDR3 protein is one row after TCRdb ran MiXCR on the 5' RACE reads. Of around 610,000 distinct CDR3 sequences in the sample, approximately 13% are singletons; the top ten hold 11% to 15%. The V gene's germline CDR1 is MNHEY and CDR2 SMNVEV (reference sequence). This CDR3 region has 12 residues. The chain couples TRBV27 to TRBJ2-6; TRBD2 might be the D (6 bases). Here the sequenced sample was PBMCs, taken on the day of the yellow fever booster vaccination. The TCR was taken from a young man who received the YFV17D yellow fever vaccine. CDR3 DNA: TGTGCCAGCGGGACTGGGGCCAACGTCCTGATTTTC. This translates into CASGTGANVLIF.